The rows below give T cell receptor beta chains drawn from one sample of a study of early T cells in non-severe SARS-CoV-2 infection. TCRdb recomputed calls from the 5' RACE reads with MiXCR, one row per CDR3 protein. The sample lists about 67,000 distinct CDR3 sequences, around a tenth seen once, with 3.5% to 4% in the top ten. The sequenced sample consisted of whole blood. These TCRs come from an adult who was a healthcare worker with PCR-confirmed SARS-CoV-2 infection or an uninfected control (not recorded which). CDR3s include the opening cysteine and the closing phenylalanine or tryptophan.

v_gene,j_gene,CDR3aa
TRBV10-3,TRBJ2-7,CAISGTSGSLFEQYF
TRBV29-1,TRBJ2-2,CSVQILNTGELFF
TRBV12-3/TRBV12-4,TRBJ2-2,CASSLGGGELFF
TRBV3-1,TRBJ2-5,CASSRAETQYF
TRBV14,TRBJ2-7,CASSPPGEGSYEQYF
TRBV9,TRBJ2-2,CASSVLTGMSSTGELFF
TRBV6-2/TRBV6-3,TRBJ2-7,CASRPDRRRDEQYF
TRBV30,TRBJ2-1,CAWSRISYNEQFF
TRBV6-4,TRBJ1-5,CASSDPWGGQPYSNQPQHF
TRBV11-3,TRBJ2-3,CASSTRMGGSTDTQYF
TRBV4-1,TRBJ2-1,CASSQVSKGYEQFF
TRBV2,TRBJ1-6,CASISGTGYNSPLHF
TRBV3-1,TRBJ2-7,CASSQVAGYEQYF
TRBV6-6,TRBJ1-4,CASSTTPGFEGKLFF
TRBV7-9,TRBJ2-7,CASSNPPRTTRYEQYF
TRBV5-4,TRBJ1-1,CASSSYRDALITEAFF
TRBV6-6,TRBJ2-7,CASSDRGSYEQYF
TRBV29-1,TRBJ2-1,CSVEGLQDEQFF
TRBV12-3/TRBV12-4,TRBJ1-1,CASSNTGPEAFF
TRBV9,TRBJ1-2,CASSSPTGLLTGYTF
TRBV7-2,TRBJ1-5,CASSLFAAGKAGNQPQHF
TRBV7-7,TRBJ2-3,CASSLGLHTDTQYF
TRBV20-1,TRBJ2-7,CSARGRTLSSYEQYF
TRBV12-3/TRBV12-4,TRBJ1-1,CASSDQYGGPAFF
TRBV12-3/TRBV12-4,TRBJ2-5,CASSLTTETQYF
TRBV2,TRBJ2-4,CASRVQGANIQYF
TRBV10-3,TRBJ2-1,CAINQGKVKDEQFF
TRBV6-1,TRBJ2-5,CASSHLRTSGGSETQYF
TRBV29-1,TRBJ2-1,CSARSWRDTFF
TRBV6-4,TRBJ1-2,CASTRQRGLHYGYTF
TRBV29-1,TRBJ2-5,CSVLEHGYQETQYF
TRBV9,TRBJ2-1,CASSPRTSVAHEQFF
TRBV18,TRBJ2-3,CASSPSKTLDTQYF
TRBV5-1,TRBJ1-2,CASSPGGSQGYTF